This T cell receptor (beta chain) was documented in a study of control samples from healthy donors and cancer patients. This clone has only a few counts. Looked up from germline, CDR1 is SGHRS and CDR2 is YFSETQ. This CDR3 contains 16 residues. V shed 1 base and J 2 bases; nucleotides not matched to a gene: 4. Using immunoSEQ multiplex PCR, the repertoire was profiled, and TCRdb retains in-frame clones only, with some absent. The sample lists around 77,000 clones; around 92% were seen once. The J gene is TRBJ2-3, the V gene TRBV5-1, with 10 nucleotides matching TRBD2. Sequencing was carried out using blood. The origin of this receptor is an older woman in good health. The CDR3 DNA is TGCGCCAGCAGCTTGTTGACTAGCGGGTCCACAGATACGCAGTATTTT. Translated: CASSLLTSGSTDTQYF.